This T cell receptor (beta chain) originates from a study of monozygotic twins with inflammatory bowel disease. The CDR3 consists of 16 residues. Germline lookup yields CDR1 MGHRA and CDR2 YSYEKL. Study-level points and caveats: Especially where disease activity was present, IBD patients had fewer clonotypes in common with others than healthy twins did. The co-twins with IBD showed lower TCRbeta diversity (inverse Simpson) than their healthy siblings.

Details on this clonotype: Its antigen is not identified.

Template switching added UMIs carrying a 6-nucleotide sample barcode. TCRdb reprocessed the 5' RACE reads, keeping one entry per CDR3 protein, no DNA. The repertoire table contains 400,000 to 500,000 distinct CDR3 sequences. The V gene is TRBV4-1, the J gene TRBJ2-4. The specimen was blood. The sequence was collected from a human donor with ulcerative colitis or Crohn's disease, or a healthy co-twin of an affected twin (not recorded which). The CDR3 loop is CASSQVTQLAKNIQYF.